The 18 T cell receptor beta chains below come from one sample, sequenced in a study of T cells in Graves' hyperthyroidism and ophthalmopathy (dated by TCRdb to about 2019). Library construction relied on multiplex PCR. Sequenced on an Illumina HiSeq 2000. TCR beta CDR3 regions were amplified from RNA transcripts. The TCR CDR3 was subjected to a first round of RT-PCR using the HTBI primer set and the Qiagen OneStep RT-PCR kit. Using fastp at Q25 and MiXCR, TCRdb reprocessed the public reads and kept productive beta chains. All rows with the same CDR3 protein become a single entry with the most common DNA and genes. The sample table records hundreds of thousands of distinct CDR3 sequences; approximately 17% of these occur just once. The ten largest clones represent roughly a sixth of the sample. Specimen: blood. The receptors were gathered from a woman aged 18 to 35 with Graves' ophthalmopathy.

This clonotype was counted a single time. The chain combines TRBV10-1 with TRBJ2-7, with a weak D call TRBD1 (5 bases). Trimming removed 2 bases from V and 1 base from J, with 9 bases in between. Germline-derived CDR1 and CDR2 are WNHNN and SYGVQD (reference sequence). This CDR3 is 14 amino acids long. This CDR3 is CASSEKRQSYEQYF. The CDR3, as DNA: TGCGCCAGCAGTGAGAAAAGACAGTCCTACGAGCAGTACTTC.

This chain uses TRBV20-1 with TRBJ2-3; 16 bases align to TRBD2. The junction had 0 bases not matched to a gene; V was cut back by 5 bases and J by 4 bases. In germline, CDR1 is DFQATT, CDR2 SNEGSKA (reference sequence). The length of the CDR3 is 14 residues. CDR3 residues: CSAGTSGGADTQYF. The DNA of the CDR3 is TGCAGTGCTGGGACTAGCGGGGGGGCAGATACGCAGTATTTT.

The V and J genes are TRBV7-6 and TRBJ1-4, with 7 nucleotides matching TRBD1. CDR1 is SGHVS and CDR2 is FNYEAQ in the germline V gene. This CDR3 spans 15 amino acids. V was pared by 5 bases and J by 9 bases, with 12 bases of the junction left unmatched. The CDR3 DNA reads TGTGCCAGCAGCCGAAATGGCCCGACAGGGAAAAAACTGTTTTTT. This translates into CASSRNGPTGKKLFF.

The chain couples TRBV9 to TRBJ1-6; 7 positions match TRBD1. The V gene end was trimmed by 4 bases and the J gene end by 5 bases; junction bases not matched to a gene: 6. There are 15 residues in the CDR3. Germline V lookup: CDR1 SGDLS, CDR2 YYNGEE. The CDR3 sequence: CASSTRTGDNSPLHF. Here the CDR3 DNA reads TGTGCCAGCAGCACCAGGACAGGCGATAATTCACCCCTCCACTTT.

The chain uses TRBV30 and TRBJ1-5; 8 nucleotides align to TRBD1. Per germline, CDR1 GTSNPN and CDR2 SVGIG (reference sequence). CDR3 length: 13 amino acids. V gave up 8 bases and J gave up 5 bases; unmatched junction bases: 8. The CDR3 loop reads CALDRGGYQPQHF. Here the CDR3 DNA reads TGTGCCCTAGACAGGGGTGGGTATCAGCCCCAGCATTTT. The full variable domain, with the rest looked up from reference TRBV30 and TRBJ1-5, is SQTIHQWPATLVQPVGSPLSLECTVEGTSNPNLYWYRQAAGRGLQLLFYSVGIGQISSEVPQNLSASRPQDRQFILSSKKLLLSDSGFYLCALDRGGYQPQHFGDGTRLSIL.

This clonotype occurred a few times. This chain joins TRBV10-1 and TRBJ2-3, with D unresolved. This CDR3 is 16 amino acids long. The ends were cut back, 3 bases at V and 2 bases at J, with 15 bases in the middle. Germline CDR1 WNHNN, CDR2 SYGVQD (reference sequence). CDR3 region: CASSDRQPPDTDTQYF. The CDR3 DNA reads as TGCGCCAGCAGTGACCGCCAGCCTCCGGACACAGATACGCAGTATTTT.

This clonotype was detected only a few times. CDR3 sequence (DNA): TGTGCCAGCAGCTTTTCGGGGAAGAGTGACAATGAGCAGTTCTTC. It codes for CASSFSGKSDNEQFF. The chain links TRBV7-9 to TRBJ2-1, with D possibly matching TRBD2 (5 bases). The CDR3 spans 15 residues. Trimming shortened V by 3 bases and J by 5 bases, and 14 bases separated the two germline ends. Germline CDR1 and CDR2: SEHNR and FQNEAQ (reference sequence).

This clonotype was detected a few times. The rearrangement links TRBV6-1 to TRBJ2-2; no reliable D call. V lost 2 bases and J 7 bases, leaving 5 bases between the germline ends. The V gene's germline CDR1 is MNHNS and CDR2 SASEGT. This CDR3 region has 12 residues. The CDR3 reads CASSETGGELFF. CDR3 DNA sequence: TGTGCCAGCAGTGAAACTGGCGGGGAGCTGTTTTTT.

This clonotype appeared many times. This chain uses TRBV6-2 or TRBV6-3 with TRBJ1-1; the match to TRBD1 covers 7 bases. Looked up from germline, CDR1 is MNHEY and CDR2 is SVGEGT. V dropped 0 bases and J dropped 5; count of bases not matched to a gene: 6. The CDR3 has 15 amino acids. The CDR3, as DNA: TGTGCCAGCAGTTACTCACCAGGGGGTCCGACTGAAGCTTTCTTT. The encoded protein is CASSYSPGGPTEAFF.

CDR3 protein: CASSLYPDRINHNYGYTF. The CDR3, as DNA: TGTGCCAGCAGCTTATACCCGGACAGAATAAATCATAACTATGGCTACACCTTC. The V call is TRBV11-2, the J call TRBJ1-2, with D possibly being TRBD1 (6 bases). V shed 2 bases and J shed 1 base, with 20 bases lying between them. This CDR3 region has 18 residues. Germline V gene data show CDR1 as SGHAT and CDR2 as FQNNGV.

This clonotype was seen at least ten times. J is TRBJ1-1 and V is TRBV20-1; 7 bases fit TRBD1. The CDR3 is 13 amino acids. V was pared by 1 base and J by 10 bases, with 9 bases of the junction left unmatched. Germline assignment: CDR1 DFQATT and CDR2 SNEGSKA (reference sequence). CDR3 loop: CSARGGQMDGAFF. The CDR3, as DNA: TGCAGTGCTAGAGGGGGACAGATGGATGGAGCTTTCTTT.

V gene TRBV12-3 or TRBV12-4 combines with J gene TRBJ2-2; TRBD1 might be the D (5 bases). Trimming took off 3 bases at V and 2 bases at J, with 10 bases between the two ends. The CDR3 is 15 amino acids. The CDR3 bases are TGTGCCAGCAGTTTGACGGACACTAACACCGGGGAGCTGTTTTTT. This gives the protein CASSLTDTNTGELFF.

This clonotype was counted ten times or more. The chain recombines TRBV20-1 with TRBJ2-7, with TRBD2 matching 12 bases. This CDR3 comprises 16 residues. Germline V gene data show CDR1 as DFQATT and CDR2 as SNEGSKA (reference sequence). With V trimmed by 5 bases and J by 4 bases, 12 bases remained unmatched. CDR3: CSASGLAGPDGYEQYF. The CDR3 bases are TGCAGTGCTTCTGGACTAGCGGGGCCAGACGGGTACGAGCAGTACTTC.

In its sample, this clonotype was seen a few times. The chain carries TRBV7-2 and TRBJ2-7; a weak D match, TRBD1 (6 bases). The ends were cut back, 0 bases at V and 2 bases at J, with 11 bases in the middle. Germline-derived CDR1 and CDR2 are SGHTA and FQGNSA. The CDR3 runs to 15 residues. The CDR3 region is CASSLAQGWAYEQYF. Written as DNA, the CDR3 is TGTGCCAGCAGCTTAGCACAGGGATGGGCCTACGAGCAGTACTTC.

This clonotype was seen many times. J is TRBJ2-1 and V is TRBV18; D is ambiguous. From germline, CDR1 is KGHSH and CDR2 LQKENI. The ends were cut back, 1 base at V and 7 bases at J, with 8 bases in the middle. The CDR3 runs 13 residues. Here the CDR3 reads CASSPRALNEQFF. The CDR3 region has the DNA TGTGCCAGCTCACCACGGGCCTTGAATGAGCAGTTCTTC.

This clonotype showed up many times. The rearrangement uses TRBV18 and TRBJ1-1; perhaps TRBD1 as D (6 bases). Trimming pared 8 bases from V and 1 base from J, leaving 11 bases between. CDR3 length: 13 amino acids. CDR1 is KGHSH and CDR2 is LQKENI in the germline V gene. The CDR3 DNA sequence: TGTGCCAGCACGCTGGGACAGAACACTGAAGCTTTCTTT. Amino acid sequence: CASTLGQNTEAFF.

Worth noting for this clonotype: At one end the junction does not follow the germline gene, possibly because of a read error. J is TRBJ2-1 and V is TRBV5-1; 9 nucleotides match TRBD1. The CDR3 consists of 18 residues. Germline lookup yields CDR1 SGHRS and CDR2 YFSETQ. CDR3: CASSSRRVQGAGYNEQFF. The DNA of the CDR3 is TGTGCCAGCAGCTCCCGCCGCGTACAGGGGGCGGGATACAATGAGCAGTTCTTC.

This chain joins TRBV5-1 and TRBJ1-2; TRBD1 matches 9 bases. J lost 3 bases, V lost 0 bases, and 3 bases had no gene match. This CDR3 is 15 amino acids long. Germline V gene data show CDR1 as SGHRS and CDR2 as YFSETQ. In nucleotides, the CDR3 is TGCGCCAGCAGCTTGGAACAGGGGGCGGACTATGGCTACACCTTC. Residues: CASSLEQGADYGYTF. Based on the CDR3 plus reference TRBV5-1 and TRBJ1-2, the full variable domain is KAGVTQTPRYLIKTRGQQVTLSCSPISGHRSVSWYQQTPGQGLQFLFEYFSETQRNKGNFPGRFSGRQFSNSRSEMNVSTLELGDSALYLCASSLEQGADYGYTFGSGTRLTVV.